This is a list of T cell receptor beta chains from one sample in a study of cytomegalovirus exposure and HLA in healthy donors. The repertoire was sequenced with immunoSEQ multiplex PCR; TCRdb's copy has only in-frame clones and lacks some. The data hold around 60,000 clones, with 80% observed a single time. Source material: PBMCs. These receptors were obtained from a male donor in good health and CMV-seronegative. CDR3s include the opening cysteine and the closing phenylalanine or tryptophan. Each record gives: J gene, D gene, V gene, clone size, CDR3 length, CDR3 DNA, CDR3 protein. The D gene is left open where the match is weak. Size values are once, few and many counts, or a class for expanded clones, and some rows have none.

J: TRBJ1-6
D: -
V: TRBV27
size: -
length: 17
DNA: TGTGCCAGCAGTCACCGACAGGCTAGCTCCTATAATTCACCCCTCCACTTT
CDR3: CASSHRQASSYNSPLHF

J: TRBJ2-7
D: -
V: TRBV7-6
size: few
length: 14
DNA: TGTGCCAGCAGCCCAGGGACGGGGGTCTACGAGCAGTACTTC
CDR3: CASSPGTGVYEQYF

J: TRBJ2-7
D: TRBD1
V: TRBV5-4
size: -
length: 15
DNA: TGTGCCAGCAGCGCCGGGACAGGGGGGTCCTACGAGCAGTACTTC
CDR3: CASSAGTGGSYEQYF

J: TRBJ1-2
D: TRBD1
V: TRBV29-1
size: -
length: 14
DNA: TGCAGCGTTGAAGCTACTTCAACAGGGGTCGGCTACACCTTC
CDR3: CSVEATSTGVGYTF

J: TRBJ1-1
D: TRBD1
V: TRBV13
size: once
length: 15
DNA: TGTGCCAGCAGTCTGAGGGGACAGGGGAGAACTGAAGCTTTCTTT
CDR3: CASSLRGQGRTEAFF

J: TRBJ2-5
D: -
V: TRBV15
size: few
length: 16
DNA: TGTGCCACCAGCAGCCTCGTAGGGGCGAACCAAGAGACCCAGTACTTC
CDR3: CATSSLVGANQETQYF

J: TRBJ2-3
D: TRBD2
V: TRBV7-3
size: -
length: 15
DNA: TGTGCCAGCAGTTACTCGGGGGGAAGGGCAGATACGCAGTATTTT
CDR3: CASSYSGGRADTQYF

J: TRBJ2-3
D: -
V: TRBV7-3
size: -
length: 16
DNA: TGTTCCAGCAGCCTTCAGACTATCTCTAGCACAGATACGCAGTATTTT
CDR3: CSSSLQTISSTDTQYF

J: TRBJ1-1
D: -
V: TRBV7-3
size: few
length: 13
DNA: TGTGCCAGCAGCTTAATGGTCGGAGGGGAAGCTTTCTTT
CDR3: CASSLMVGGEAFF

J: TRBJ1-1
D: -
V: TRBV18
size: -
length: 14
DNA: TGTGCCAGCTCAGCTCAGGGTGAAGACACTGAAGCTTTCTTT
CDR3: CASSAQGEDTEAFF

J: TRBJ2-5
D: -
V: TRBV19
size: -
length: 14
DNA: TGTGCCAGTAGTATATCCCGAGTCCAAGAGACCCAGTACTTC
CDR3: CASSISRVQETQYF

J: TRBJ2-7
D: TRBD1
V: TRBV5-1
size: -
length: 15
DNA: TGCGCCAGCATACCCGGGACAGGGATGGCCTACGAGCAGTACTTC
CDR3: CASIPGTGMAYEQYF

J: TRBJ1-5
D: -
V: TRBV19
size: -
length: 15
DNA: TGTGCCAGTAGTATAAGGGGCGTAAGCAATCAGCCCCAGCATTTT
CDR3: CASSIRGVSNQPQHF

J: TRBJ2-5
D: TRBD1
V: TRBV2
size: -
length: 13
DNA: TGTGCCAGCAGGGGACAGGCCCAAGAGACCCAGTACTTC
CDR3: CASRGQAQETQYF

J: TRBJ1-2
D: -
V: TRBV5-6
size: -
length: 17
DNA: TGTGCCAGCAGCTTGGGGGGAGCGGGGGCCGTAACTATCGGCTACACCTTC
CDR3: CASSLGGAGAVTIGYTF

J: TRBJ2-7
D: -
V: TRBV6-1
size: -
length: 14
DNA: TGTGCCAGCAGTGAAGGGACTGACACCTCCGAGCAGTACTTC
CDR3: CASSEGTDTSEQYF

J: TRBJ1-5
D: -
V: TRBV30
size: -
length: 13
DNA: TGTGCCTGGAGTAAGGCGGGGAGTCAGCCCCAGCATTTT
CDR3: CAWSKAGSQPQHF

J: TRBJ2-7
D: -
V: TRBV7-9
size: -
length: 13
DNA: TGTGCCAGCAGTCAAACGGTCGCCCGCGAGCAGTACTTC
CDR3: CASSQTVAREQYF

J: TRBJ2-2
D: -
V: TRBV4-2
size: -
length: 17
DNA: TGTGCCAGCAGCCAAGCGGCGTCCGGGAGCCGCACCGGGGAGCTGTTTTTT
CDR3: CASSQAASGSRTGELFF

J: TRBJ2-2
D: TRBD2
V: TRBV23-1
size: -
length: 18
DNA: TGCGCCAGCAGTCAATCGACTAGCGGGGTCCCGAACACCGGGGAGCTGTTTTTT
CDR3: CASSQSTSGVPNTGELFF

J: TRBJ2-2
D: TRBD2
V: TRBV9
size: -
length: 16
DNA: TGTGCCAGCAGCGTAGGACTAGCGGGGGCCACCGGGGAGCTGTTTTTT
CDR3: CASSVGLAGATGELFF

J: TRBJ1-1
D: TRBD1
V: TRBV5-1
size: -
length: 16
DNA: TGCGCCAGCAGCAGGGGACAGGGGAGGACGAACACTGAAGCTTTCTTT
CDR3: CASSRGQGRTNTEAFF

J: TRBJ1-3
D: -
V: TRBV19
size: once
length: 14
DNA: TGTGCCAGTATTCCGACAGCCCGCGGAAACACCATATATTTT
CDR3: CASIPTARGNTIYF

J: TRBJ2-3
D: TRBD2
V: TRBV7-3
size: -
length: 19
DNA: TGTGCCAGCAGCCTACTTGCGACTAGCGGGGTTTTTAGCACAGATACGCAGTATTTT
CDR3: CASSLLATSGVFSTDTQYF

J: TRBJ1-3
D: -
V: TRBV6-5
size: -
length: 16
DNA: TGTGCCAGCAGTTACAGTCCCGGGGGAGGTGGAAACACCATATATTTT
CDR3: CASSYSPGGGGNTIYF

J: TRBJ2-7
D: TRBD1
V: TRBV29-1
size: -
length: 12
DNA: TGCAGCGTTGAAGGACAGGGCGACGAGCAGTACTTC
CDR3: CSVEGQGDEQYF

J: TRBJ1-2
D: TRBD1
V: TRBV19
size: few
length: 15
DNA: TGTGCCAGTAGTCCGGACAGGGCTTTGGACTATGGCTACACCTTC
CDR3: CASSPDRALDYGYTF

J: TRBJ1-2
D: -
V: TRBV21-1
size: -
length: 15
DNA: TGTGCCAGCAGCTACAGCCTCGGGGCTAACTATGGCTACACCTTC
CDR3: CASSYSLGANYGYTF

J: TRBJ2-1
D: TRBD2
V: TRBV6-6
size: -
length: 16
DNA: TGTGCCAGCAGCCATACTAGCGGGAGCTCCTACAATGAGCAGTTCTTC
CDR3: CASSHTSGSSYNEQFF

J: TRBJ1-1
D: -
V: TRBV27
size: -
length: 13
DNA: TGTGCCAGCAGTTCATTAGTTAACACTGAAGCTTTCTTT
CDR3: CASSSLVNTEAFF

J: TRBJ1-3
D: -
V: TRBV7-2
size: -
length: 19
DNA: TGTGCCAGCAGCTTAGAAGGGATGAGGGTGAGAAGCTCTGGAAACACCATATATTTT
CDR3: CASSLEGMRVRSSGNTIYF

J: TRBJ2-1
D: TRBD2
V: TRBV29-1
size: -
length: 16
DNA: TGCAGCGTTGAAGGTCGCGGGACTAGCTCGTACAATGAGCAGTTCTTC
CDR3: CSVEGRGTSSYNEQFF

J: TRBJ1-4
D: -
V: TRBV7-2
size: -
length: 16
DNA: TGTGCCAGCAGCTTCCTGCCACAGCCAACTAATGAAAAACTGTTTTTT
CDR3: CASSFLPQPTNEKLFF

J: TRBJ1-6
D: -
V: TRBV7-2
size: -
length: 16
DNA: TGTGCCAGCAGCTTAGATCAATCAGGGCGTAATTCACCCCTCCACTTT
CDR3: CASSLDQSGRNSPLHF

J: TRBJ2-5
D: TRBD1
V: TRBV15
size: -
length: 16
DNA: TGTGCCACCAGCACATCAGGACAGGGGTACATGGAGACCCAGTACTTC
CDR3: CATSTSGQGYMETQYF

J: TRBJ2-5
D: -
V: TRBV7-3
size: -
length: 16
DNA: TGTGCCAGCAGCCTAGGGGGGACTATCGGGGGGGAGACCCAGTACTTC
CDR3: CASSLGGTIGGETQYF

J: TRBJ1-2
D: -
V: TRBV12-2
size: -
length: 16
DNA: TGTGCAAGTCGCATCACAACAGGGGCCCTACCGATTGGCTACACCTTC
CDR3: CASRITTGALPIGYTF

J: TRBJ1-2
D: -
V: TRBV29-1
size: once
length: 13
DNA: TGCAGCGTTGAAAGGTGGGGCCAGGGAGGCTACACCTTC
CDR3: CSVERWGQGGYTF

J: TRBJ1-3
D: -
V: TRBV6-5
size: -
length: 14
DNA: TGTGCCAGCAGTTACGGACAGTCTGGGAACACCATATATTTT
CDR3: CASSYGQSGNTIYF

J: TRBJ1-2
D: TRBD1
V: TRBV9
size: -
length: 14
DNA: TGTGCCAGCAGCGTCGGGACAGGGGGCTATGGCTACACCTTC
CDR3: CASSVGTGGYGYTF

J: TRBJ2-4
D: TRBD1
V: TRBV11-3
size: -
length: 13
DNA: TGTGCCAGCAGCCCCCACAGGGGGGACATTCAGTACTTC
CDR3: CASSPHRGDIQYF

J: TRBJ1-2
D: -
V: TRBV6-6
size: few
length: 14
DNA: TGTGCCAGCAGCCCGTCGACAGCGAATGATGGCTACACCTTC
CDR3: CASSPSTANDGYTF

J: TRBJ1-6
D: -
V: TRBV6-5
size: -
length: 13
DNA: TGTGCCAGCAGTCAGGGCCTAAATTCACCCCTCCACTTT
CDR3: CASSQGLNSPLHF

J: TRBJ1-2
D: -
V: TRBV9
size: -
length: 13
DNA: TGTGCCAGCAGCGTAGACCTCCGGGAGGGCTACACCTTC
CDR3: CASSVDLREGYTF

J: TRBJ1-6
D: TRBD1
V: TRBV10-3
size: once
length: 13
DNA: TGTGCCATCCGGGACAGCGGGAATTCACCCCTCCACTTT
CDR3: CAIRDSGNSPLHF

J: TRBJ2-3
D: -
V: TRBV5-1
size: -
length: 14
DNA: TGCGCCAGCAGCCTGTCCCAGACAACAGATACGCAGTATTTT
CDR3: CASSLSQTTDTQYF

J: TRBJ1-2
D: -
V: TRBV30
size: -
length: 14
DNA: TGTGCCTGGAGTCCCCCGGGGGGGGGCCTCGGCTACACCTTC
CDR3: CAWSPPGGGLGYTF

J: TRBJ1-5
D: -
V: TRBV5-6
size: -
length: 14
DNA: TGTGCCAGCAGCTTGGGAGGCTTGCGGCAGCCCCAGCATTTT
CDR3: CASSLGGLRQPQHF

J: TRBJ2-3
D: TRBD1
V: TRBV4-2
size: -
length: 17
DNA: TGTGCCAGCAGCCAAGATGTCTGGACAGGGCAGGCAGATACGCAGTATTTT
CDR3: CASSQDVWTGQADTQYF

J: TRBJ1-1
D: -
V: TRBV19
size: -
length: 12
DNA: TGTGCCAGTATGAGGGTCGGGACTGAAGCTTTCTTT
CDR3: CASMRVGTEAFF

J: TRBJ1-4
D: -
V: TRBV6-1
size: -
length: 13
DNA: TGTGCCAGCAACATAGGTCCGGGGGAAAAACTGTTTTTT
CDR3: CASNIGPGEKLFF

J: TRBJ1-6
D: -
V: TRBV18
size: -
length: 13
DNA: TGTGCCAGCTCCCCCGGGTCTAATTCACCCCTCCACTTT
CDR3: CASSPGSNSPLHF